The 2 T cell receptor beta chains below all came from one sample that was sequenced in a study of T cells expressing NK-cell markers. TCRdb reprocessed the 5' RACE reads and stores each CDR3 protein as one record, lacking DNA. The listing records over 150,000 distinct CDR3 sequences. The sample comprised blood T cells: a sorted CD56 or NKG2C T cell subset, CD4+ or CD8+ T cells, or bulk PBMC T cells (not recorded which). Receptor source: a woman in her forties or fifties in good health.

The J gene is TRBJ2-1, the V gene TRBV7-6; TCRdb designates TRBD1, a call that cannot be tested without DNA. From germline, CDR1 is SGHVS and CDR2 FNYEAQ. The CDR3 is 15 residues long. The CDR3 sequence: CASSPGGPSVLEQFF.

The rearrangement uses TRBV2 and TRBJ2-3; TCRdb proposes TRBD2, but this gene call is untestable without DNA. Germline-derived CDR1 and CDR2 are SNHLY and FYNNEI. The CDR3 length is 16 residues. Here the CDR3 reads CASSEGGREFADTQYF.